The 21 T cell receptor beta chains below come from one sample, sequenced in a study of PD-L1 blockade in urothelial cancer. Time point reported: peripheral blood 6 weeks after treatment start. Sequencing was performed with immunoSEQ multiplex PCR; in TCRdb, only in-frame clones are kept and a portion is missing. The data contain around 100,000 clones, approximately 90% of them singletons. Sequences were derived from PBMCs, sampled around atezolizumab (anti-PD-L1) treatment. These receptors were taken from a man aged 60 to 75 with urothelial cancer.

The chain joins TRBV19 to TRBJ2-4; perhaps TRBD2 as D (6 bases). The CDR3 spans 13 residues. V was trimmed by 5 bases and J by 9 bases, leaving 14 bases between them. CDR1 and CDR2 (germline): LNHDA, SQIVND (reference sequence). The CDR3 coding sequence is TGTGCCAGTAGTGCGCGGGGTTCGGGCATTCAGTACTTC. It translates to CASSARGSGIQYF. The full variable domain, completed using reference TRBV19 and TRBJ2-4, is DGGITQSPKYLFRKEGQNVTLSCEQNLNHDAMYWYRQDPGQGLRLIYYSQIVNDFQKGDIAEGYSVSREKKESFPLTVTSAQKNPTAFYLCASSARGSGIQYFGAGTRLSVL.

CDR3 bases: TGCGCCAGCAGCTTGGCTGTTGGCAACGACCAAGAGACCCAGTACTTC. Its protein product is CASSLAVGNDQETQYF. The V gene is TRBV5-1, the J gene TRBJ2-5; D not resolved. From germline, CDR1 is SGHRS and CDR2 YFSETQ. The germline V and J ends were trimmed by 0 bases and 0 bases, with 12 bases remaining between them. The CDR3 has 16 residues.

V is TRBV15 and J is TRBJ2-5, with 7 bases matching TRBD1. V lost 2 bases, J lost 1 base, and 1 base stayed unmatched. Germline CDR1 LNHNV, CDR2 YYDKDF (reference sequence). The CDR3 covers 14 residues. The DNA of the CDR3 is TGTGCCACCAGCAGAAACAGGGGCCAAGAGACCCAGTACTTC. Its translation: CATSRNRGQETQYF.

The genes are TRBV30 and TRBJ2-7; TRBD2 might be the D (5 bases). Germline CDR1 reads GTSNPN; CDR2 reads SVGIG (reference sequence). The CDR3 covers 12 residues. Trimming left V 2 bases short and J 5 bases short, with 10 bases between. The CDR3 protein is CAWSSAGNEQYF. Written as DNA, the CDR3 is TGTGCCTGGAGTTCGGCCGGGAACGAGCAGTACTTC.

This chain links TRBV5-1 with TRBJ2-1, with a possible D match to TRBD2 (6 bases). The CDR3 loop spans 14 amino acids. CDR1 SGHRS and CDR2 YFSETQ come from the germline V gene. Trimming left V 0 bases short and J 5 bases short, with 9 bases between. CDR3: CASSLAGGDNEQFF. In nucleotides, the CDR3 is TGCGCCAGCAGCTTGGCCGGAGGGGACAATGAGCAGTTCTTC.

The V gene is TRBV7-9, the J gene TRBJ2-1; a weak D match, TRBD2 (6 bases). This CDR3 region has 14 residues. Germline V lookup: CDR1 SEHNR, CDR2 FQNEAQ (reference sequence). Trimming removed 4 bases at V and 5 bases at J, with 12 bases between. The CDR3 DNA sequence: TGTGCCAGCAGCTCCACCGGGACTCACAATGAGCAGTTCTTC. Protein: CASSSTGTHNEQFF.

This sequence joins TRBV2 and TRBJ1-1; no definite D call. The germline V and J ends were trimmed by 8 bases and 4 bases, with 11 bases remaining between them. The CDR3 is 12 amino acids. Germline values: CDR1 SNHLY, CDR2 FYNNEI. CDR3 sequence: CASGREGTEAFF. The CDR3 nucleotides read TGTGCCAGCGGCCGCGAGGGCACTGAAGCTTTCTTT.

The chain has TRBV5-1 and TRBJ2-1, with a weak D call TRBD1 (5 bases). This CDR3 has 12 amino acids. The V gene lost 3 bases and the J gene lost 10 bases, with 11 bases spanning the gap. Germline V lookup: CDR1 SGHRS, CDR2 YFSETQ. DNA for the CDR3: TGCGCCAGCAGCTCCCAGGGTGGCGAGCAGTTCTTC. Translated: CASSSQGGEQFF.

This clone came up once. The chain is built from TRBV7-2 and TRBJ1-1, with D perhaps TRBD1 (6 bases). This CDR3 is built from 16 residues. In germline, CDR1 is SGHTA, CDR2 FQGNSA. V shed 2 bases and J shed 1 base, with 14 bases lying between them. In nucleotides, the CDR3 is TGTGCCAGCAGCTTAAGGGGGGAGGGGTGGAACACTGAAGCTTTCTTT. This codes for CASSLRGEGWNTEAFF.

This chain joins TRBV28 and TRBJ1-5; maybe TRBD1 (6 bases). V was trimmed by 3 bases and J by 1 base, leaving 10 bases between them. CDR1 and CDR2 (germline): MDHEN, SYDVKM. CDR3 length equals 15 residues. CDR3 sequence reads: CASSFHRVSNQPQHF. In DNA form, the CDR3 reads TGTGCCAGCAGTTTTCACAGGGTCAGCAATCAGCCCCAGCATTTT. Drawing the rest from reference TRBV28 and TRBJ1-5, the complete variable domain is DVKVTQSSRYLVKRTGEKVFLECVQDMDHENMFWYRQDPGLGLRLIYFSYDVKMKEKGDIPEGYSVSREKKERFSLILESASTNQTSMYLCASSFHRVSNQPQHFGDGTRLSIL.

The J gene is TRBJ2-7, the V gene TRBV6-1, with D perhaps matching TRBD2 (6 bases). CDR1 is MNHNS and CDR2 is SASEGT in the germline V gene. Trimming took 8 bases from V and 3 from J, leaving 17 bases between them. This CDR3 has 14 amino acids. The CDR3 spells CASLNWGRSYEQYF. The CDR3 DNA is TGTGCCAGCCTCAATTGGGGGAGGAGCTACGAGCAGTACTTC.

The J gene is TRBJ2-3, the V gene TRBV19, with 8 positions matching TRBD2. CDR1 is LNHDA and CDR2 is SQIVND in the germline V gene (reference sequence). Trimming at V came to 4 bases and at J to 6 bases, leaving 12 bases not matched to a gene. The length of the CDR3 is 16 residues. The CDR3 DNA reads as TGTGCCAGTAGTACCCAGGGCGGAGCGGGAGTTGATACGCAGTATTTT. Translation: CASSTQGGAGVDTQYF.

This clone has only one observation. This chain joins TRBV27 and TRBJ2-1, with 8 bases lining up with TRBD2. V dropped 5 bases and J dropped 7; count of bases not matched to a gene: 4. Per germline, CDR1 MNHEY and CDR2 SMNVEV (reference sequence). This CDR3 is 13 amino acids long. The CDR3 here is CASSPRLANEQFF. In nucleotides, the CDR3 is TGTGCCAGCAGTCCCAGACTAGCGAATGAGCAGTTCTTC.

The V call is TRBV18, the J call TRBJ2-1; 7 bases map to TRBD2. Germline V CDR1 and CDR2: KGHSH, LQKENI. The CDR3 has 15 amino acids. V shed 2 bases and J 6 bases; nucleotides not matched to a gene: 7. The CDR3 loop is CASSPGRANGNEQFF. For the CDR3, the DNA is TGTGCCAGCTCACCAGGGAGGGCCAACGGCAATGAGCAGTTCTTC.

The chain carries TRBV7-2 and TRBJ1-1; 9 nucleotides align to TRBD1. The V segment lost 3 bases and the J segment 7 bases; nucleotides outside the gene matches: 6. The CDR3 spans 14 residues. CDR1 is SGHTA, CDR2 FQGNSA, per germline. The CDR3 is CASSFGQGLSEAFF. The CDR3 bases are TGTGCCAGCAGCTTCGGACAGGGGCTAAGTGAAGCTTTCTTT.

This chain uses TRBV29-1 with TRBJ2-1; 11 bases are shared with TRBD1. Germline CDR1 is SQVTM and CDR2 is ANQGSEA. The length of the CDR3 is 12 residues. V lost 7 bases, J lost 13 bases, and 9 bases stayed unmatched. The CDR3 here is CSGGGQGVPQFF. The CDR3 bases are TGCAGCGGGGGGGGACAGGGGGTACCTCAGTTCTTC.

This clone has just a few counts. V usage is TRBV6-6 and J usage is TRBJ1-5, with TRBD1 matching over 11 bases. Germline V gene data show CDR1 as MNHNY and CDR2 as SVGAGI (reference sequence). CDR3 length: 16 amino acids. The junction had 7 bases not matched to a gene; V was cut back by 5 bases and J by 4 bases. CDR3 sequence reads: CASSPRDRGINQPQHF. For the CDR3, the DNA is TGTGCCAGCAGTCCCCGGGACAGGGGGATTAATCAGCCCCAGCATTTT.

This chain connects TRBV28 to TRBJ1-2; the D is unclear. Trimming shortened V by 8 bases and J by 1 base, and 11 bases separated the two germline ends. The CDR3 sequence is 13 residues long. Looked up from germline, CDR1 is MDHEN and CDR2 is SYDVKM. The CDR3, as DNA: TGTGCCAGCTCCCAGGAAAATAACTATGGCTACACCTTC. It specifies CASSQENNYGYTF.

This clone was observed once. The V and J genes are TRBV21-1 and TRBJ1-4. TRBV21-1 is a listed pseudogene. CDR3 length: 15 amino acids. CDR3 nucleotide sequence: TGTGCCAGCAGCAAAACTGTTGCAACTAATGAAAAACTGTTTTTT. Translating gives CASSKTVATNEKLFF.

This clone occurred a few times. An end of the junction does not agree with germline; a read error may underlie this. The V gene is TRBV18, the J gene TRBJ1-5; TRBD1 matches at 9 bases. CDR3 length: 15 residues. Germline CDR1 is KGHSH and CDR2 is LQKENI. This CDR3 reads CASSPQGAGNQPQHF. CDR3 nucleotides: TGTGCCAGCTCCCCACAGGGGGCGGGCAATCAGCCCCAGCATTTT.

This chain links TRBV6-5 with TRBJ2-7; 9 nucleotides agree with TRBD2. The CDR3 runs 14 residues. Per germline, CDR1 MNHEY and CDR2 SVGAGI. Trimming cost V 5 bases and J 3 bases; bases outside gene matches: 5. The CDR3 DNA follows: TGTGCCAGCAGTCCCGGGACTAGCCTCTACGAGCAGTACTTC. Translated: CASSPGTSLYEQYF.